A single sample gave rise to the 3 T cell receptor beta chains below, sequenced in a study of control samples from healthy donors and cancer patients. Measured with immunoSEQ multiplex PCR; TCRdb has only the in-frame clones, and not every one. The sample has 150,000 to 200,000 clones, 91% seen once. The sequenced sample consisted of blood. These receptors came from a woman aged 30 to 39 in good health.

About this clone: At one end, the junction sequence differs from germline, possibly due to a read error. This chain links TRBV7-7 with TRBJ1-3; 9 bases fit TRBD1. This CDR3 is built from 14 residues. Germline-derived CDR1 and CDR2 are SSHAT and FNYEAQ (reference sequence). CDR3 bases: TGTGCTAGCAGCCCCGGGACAGGGAGAAACACCATATATTTT. Its translation: CASSPGTGRNTIYF.

The V gene is TRBV19, the J gene TRBJ1-4; D unresolved. The CDR3 has 13 residues. Germline values: CDR1 LNHDA, CDR2 SQIVND (reference sequence). The V end lost 1 base, the J end lost 3 bases, and 3 bases lay between the germline ends. CDR3 nucleotide sequence: TGTGCCAGTAGTATAGGGGCTAATGAAAAACTGTTTTTT. This codes for CASSIGANEKLFF.

The V and J genes are TRBV2 and TRBJ2-3; tentatively, D is TRBD2 (5 bases). V was pared by 6 bases and J by 7 bases, with 17 bases between. The CDR3 has 14 residues. CDR1 is SNHLY, CDR2 FYNNEI, per germline. CDR3 region: CASRWRTRSNTQYF. The CDR3 DNA sequence: TGTGCCAGCAGGTGGCGGACTCGGTCTAATACGCAGTATTTT. Full variable domain (missing parts from reference TRBV2 and TRBJ2-3): EPEVTQTPSHQVTQMGQEVILRCVPISNHLYFYWYRQILGQKVEFLVSFYNNEISEKSEIFDDQFSVERPDGSNFTLKIRSTKLEDSAMYFCASRWRTRSNTQYFGPGTRLTVL.